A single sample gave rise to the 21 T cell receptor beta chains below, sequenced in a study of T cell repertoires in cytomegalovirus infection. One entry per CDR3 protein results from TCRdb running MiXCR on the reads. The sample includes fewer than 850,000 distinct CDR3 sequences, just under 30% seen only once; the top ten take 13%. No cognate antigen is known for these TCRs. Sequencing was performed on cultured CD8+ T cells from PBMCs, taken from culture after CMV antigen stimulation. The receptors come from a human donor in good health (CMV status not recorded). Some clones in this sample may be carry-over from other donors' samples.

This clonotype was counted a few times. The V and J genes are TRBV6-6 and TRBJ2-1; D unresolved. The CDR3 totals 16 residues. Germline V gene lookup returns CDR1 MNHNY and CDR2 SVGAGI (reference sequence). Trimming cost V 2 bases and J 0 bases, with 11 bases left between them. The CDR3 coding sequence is TGTGCCAGCAGTTACACTACAGCGAGCTCCTACAATGAGCAGTTCTTC. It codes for CASSYTTASSYNEQFF.

This CDR3 is CASSPVAGELFF. The CDR3 DNA is TGTGCCAGCAGTCCCGTGGCCGGGGAGCTGTTTTTT. The chain uses TRBV27 and TRBJ2-2; D gene unclear. Trimming shortened V by 5 bases and J by 6 bases, and 7 bases separated the two germline ends. The CDR3 extends over 12 amino acids. Germline CDR1 and CDR2: MNHEY and SMNVEV (reference sequence).

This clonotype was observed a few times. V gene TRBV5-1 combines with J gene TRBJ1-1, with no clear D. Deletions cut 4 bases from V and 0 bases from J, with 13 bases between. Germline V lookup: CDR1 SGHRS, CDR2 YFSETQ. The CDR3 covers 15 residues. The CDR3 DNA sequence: TGCGCCAGCAGCCGATCCACGGGGATGAACACTGAAGCTTTCTTT. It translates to CASSRSTGMNTEAFF.

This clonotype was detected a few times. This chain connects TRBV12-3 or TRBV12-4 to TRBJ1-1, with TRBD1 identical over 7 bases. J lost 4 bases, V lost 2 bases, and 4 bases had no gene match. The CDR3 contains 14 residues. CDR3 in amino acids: CASSLKGTATEAFF. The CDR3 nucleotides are TGTGCCAGCAGTTTAAAAGGGACAGCCACTGAAGCTTTCTTT.

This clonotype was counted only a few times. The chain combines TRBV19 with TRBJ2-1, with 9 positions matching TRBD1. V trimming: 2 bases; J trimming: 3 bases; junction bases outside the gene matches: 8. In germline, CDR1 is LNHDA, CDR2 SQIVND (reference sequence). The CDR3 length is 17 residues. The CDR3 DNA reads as TGTGCCAGTAGTATAAATTCCGGGACAGGGTTCTACAATGAGCAGTTCTTC. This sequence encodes CASSINSGTGFYNEQFF.

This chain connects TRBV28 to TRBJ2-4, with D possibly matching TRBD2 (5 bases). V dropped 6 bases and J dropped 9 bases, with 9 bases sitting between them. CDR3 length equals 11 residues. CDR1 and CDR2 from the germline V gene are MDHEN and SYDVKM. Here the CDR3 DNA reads TGTGCCAGCAGCCCCCGGGGCATTCAGTACTTC. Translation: CASSPRGIQYF.

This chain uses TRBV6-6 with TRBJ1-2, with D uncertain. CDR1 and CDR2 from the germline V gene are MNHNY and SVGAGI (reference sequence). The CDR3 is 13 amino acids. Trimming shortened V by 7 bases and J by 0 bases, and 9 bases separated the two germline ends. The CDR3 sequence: CASTRGTNYGYTF. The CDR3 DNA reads TGTGCCAGCACTCGAGGGACTAACTATGGCTACACCTTC.

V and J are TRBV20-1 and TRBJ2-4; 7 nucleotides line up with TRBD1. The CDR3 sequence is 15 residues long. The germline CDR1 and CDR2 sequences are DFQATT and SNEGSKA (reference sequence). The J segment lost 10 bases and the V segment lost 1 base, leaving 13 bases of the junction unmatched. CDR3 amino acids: CSARAPTGELRIQYF. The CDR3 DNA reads TGCAGTGCTAGAGCCCCTACAGGGGAACTTAGGATTCAGTACTTC.

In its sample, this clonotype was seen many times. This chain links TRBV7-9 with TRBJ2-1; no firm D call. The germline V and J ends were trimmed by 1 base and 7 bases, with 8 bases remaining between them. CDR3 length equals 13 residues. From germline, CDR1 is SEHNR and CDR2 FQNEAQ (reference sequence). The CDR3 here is CASSLGSTNEQFF. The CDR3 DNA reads TGTGCCAGCAGCTTAGGATCGACGAATGAGCAGTTCTTC. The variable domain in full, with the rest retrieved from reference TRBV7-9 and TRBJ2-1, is DTGVSQNPRHKITKRGQNVTFRCDPISEHNRLYWYRQTLGQGPEFLTYFQNEAQLEKSRLLSDRFSAERPKGSFSTLEIQRTEQGDSAMYLCASSLGSTNEQFFGPGTRLTVL.

CDR3 protein: CASTLGVWGYTF. CDR3 coding DNA: TGTGCCAGCACCCTAGGGGTCTGGGGCTACACCTTC. The chain couples TRBV7-9 to TRBJ1-2, with D tentatively TRBD1 (5 bases). From germline, CDR1 is SEHNR and CDR2 FQNEAQ (reference sequence). V lost 7 bases to trimming and J lost 8 bases, with 14 bases between them. CDR3 size: 12 residues.

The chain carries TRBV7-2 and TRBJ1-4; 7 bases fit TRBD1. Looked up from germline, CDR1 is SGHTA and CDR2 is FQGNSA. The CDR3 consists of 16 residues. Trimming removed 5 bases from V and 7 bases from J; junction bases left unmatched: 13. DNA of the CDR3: TGTGCCAGCAGCCTGTACGACAGGGCCTATTCTGAAAAACTGTTTTTT. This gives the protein CASSLYDRAYSEKLFF.

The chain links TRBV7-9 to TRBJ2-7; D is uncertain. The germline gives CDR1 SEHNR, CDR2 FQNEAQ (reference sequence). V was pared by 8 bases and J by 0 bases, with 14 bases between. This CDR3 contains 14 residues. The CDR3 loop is CASAVALGSYEQYF. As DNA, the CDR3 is TGTGCCAGCGCCGTCGCCCTTGGCTCCTACGAGCAGTACTTC.

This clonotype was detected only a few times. In DNA, the CDR3 is TGCAGCTTACTAGGAGAGGGCGGGGAGCTGTTTTTT. Protein: CSLLGEGGELFF. This sequence joins TRBV29-1 and TRBJ2-2; D might be TRBD2 (5 bases). Trimming stripped 8 bases from V and 7 bases from J, with 14 bases between. Germline V gene lookup returns CDR1 SQVTM and CDR2 ANQGSEA. This CDR3 contains 12 residues.

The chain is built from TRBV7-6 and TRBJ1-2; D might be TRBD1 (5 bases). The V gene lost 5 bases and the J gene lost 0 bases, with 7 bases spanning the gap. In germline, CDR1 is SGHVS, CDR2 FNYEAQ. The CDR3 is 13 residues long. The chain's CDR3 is CASSTGPNYGYTF. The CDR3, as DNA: TGTGCCAGCAGCACAGGACCTAACTATGGCTACACCTTC.

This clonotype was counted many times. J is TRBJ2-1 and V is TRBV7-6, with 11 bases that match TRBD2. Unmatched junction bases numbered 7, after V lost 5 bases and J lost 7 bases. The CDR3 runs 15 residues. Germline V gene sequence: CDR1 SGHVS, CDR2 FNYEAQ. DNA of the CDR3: TGTGCCAGCAGCGCTTTAGCGGGGGGGCATAATGAGCAGTTCTTC. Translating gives CASSALAGGHNEQFF.

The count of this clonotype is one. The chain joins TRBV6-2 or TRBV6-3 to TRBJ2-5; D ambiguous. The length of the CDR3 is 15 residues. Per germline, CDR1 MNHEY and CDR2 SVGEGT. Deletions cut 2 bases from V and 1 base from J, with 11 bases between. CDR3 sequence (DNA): TGTGCCAGCAGTTACGTGGTGGGAACCCAAGAGACCCAGTACTTC. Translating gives CASSYVVGTQETQYF.

The CDR3, as DNA: TGTGCCAGCTCAAACGGGTTTGAGTTTAGCAATCAGCCCCAGCATTTT. Residues: CASSNGFEFSNQPQHF. The V and J genes are TRBV18 and TRBJ1-5; D is unclear. Trimming took 5 bases from V and 0 from J, leaving 14 bases between them. CDR1 is KGHSH, CDR2 LQKENI, per germline. The CDR3 contains 16 residues. Together with reference TRBV18 and TRBJ1-5, the CDR3 gives the full variable domain: NAGVMQNPRHLVRRRGQEARLRCSPMKGHSHVYWYRQLPEEGLKFMVYLQKENIIDESGMPKERFSAEFPKEGPSILRIQQVVRGDSAAYFCASSNGFEFSNQPQHFGDGTRLSIL.

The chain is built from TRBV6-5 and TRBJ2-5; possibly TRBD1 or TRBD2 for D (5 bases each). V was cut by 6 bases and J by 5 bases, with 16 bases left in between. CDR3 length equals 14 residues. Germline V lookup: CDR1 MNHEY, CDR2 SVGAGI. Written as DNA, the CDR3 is TGTGCCAGCAGCCCCCAGGTGGGGGACGAGACCCAGTACTTC. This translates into CASSPQVGDETQYF.

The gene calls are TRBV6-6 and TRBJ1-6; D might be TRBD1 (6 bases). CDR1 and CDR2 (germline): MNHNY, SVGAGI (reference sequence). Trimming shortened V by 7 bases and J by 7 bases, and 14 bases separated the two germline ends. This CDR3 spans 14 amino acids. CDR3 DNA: TGTGCCAGCACAGACGGACAGCTAAATTCACCCCTCCACTTT. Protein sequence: CASTDGQLNSPLHF.

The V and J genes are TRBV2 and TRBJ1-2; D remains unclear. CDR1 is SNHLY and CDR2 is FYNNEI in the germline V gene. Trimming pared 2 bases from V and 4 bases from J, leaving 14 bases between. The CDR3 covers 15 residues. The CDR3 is CASSEREFHSYGYTF. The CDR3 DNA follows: TGTGCCAGCAGTGAAAGGGAGTTCCACAGCTATGGCTACACCTTC.

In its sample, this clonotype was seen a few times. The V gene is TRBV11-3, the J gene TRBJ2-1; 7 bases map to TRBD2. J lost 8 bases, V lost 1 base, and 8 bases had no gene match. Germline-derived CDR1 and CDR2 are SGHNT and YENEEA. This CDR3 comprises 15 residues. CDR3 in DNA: TGTGCCAGCAGCTTAGGGACTAGTCCCCGAGATGAGCAGTTCTTC. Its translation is CASSLGTSPRDEQFF.